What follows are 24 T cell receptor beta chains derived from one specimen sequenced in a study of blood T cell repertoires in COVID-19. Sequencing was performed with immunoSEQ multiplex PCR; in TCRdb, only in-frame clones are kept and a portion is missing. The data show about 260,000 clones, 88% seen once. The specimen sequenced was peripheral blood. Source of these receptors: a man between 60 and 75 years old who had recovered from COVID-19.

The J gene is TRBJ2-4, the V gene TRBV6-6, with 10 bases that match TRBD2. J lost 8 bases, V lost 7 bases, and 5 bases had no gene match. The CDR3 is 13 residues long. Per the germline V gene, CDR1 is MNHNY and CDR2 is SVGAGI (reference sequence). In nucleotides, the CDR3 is TGTGCCAGCATAGCGGGGGGCCGAGACATTCAGTACTTC. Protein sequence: CASIAGGRDIQYF.

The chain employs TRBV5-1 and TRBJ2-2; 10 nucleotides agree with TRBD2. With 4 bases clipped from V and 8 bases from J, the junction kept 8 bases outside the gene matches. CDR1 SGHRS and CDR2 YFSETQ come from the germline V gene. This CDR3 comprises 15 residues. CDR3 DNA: TGCGCCAGCAGCGGAGGACAAGCGGGAGGGGGGGAGCTGTTTTTT. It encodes CASSGGQAGGGELFF.

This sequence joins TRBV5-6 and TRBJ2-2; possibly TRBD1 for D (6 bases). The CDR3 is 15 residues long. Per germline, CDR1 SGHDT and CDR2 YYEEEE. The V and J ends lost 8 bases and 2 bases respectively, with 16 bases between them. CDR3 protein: CASRSGVRNTGELFF. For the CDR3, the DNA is TGTGCCAGTAGATCAGGGGTGCGAAACACCGGGGAGCTGTTTTTT.

CDR3 region: CASSSTATNEKLFF. For the CDR3, the DNA is TGTGCCAGCAGCTCGACAGCAACTAATGAAAAACTGTTTTTT. The V call is TRBV5-8, the J call TRBJ1-4, with a weak D call TRBD1 (5 bases). Trimming left V 3 bases short and J 0 bases short, with 6 bases between. CDR1 is SGHTS, CDR2 YDEGEE, per germline. The CDR3 contains 14 residues. Looking up the rest from reference TRBV5-8 and TRBJ1-4 gives the full variable domain: EAGVTQSPTHLIKTRGQQATLRCSPISGHTSVYWYQQALGLGLQFLLWYDEGEERNRGNFPPRFSGRQFPNYSSELNVNALELEDSALYLCASSSTATNEKLFFGSGTQLSVL.

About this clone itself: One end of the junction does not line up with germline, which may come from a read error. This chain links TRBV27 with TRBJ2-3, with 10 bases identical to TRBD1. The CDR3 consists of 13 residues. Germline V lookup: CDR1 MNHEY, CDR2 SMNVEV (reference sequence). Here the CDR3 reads CASSNTGTGASNF. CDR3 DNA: TGTGCCAGCAGCAACACCGGGACAGGGGCTTCAAATTTT.

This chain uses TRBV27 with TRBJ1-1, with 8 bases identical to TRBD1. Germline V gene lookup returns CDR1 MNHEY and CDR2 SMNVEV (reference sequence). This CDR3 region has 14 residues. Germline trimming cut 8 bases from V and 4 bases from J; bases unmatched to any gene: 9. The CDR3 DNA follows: TGTGCCAGCGGACAGGGCCCCGTGAGCACTGAAGCTTTCTTT. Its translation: CASGQGPVSTEAFF.

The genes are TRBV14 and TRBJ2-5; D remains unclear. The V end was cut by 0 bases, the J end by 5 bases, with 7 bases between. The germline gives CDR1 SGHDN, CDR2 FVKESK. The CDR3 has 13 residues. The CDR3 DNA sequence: TGTGCCAGCAGCCAAGATCTCGGGGAGACCCAGTACTTC. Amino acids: CASSQDLGETQYF.

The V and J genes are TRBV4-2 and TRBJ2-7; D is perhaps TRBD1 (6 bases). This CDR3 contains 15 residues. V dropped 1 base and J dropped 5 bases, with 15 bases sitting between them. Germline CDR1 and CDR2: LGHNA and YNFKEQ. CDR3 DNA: TGTGCCAGCAGCCAAGCAGGGGCCCCGAGGGACGAGCAGTACTTC. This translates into CASSQAGAPRDEQYF.

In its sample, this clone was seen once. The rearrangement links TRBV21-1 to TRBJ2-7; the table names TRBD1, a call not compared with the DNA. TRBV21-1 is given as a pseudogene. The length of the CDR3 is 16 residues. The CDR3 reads CASSPPDRGGSYEQYF. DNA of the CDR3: TGTGCCAGCAGCCCACCGGACAGGGGCGGTTCCTACGAGCAGTACTTC.

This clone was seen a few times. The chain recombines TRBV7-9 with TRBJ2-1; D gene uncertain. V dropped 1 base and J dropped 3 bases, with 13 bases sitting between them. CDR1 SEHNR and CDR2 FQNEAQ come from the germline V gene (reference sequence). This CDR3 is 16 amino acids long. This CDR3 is CASSLEIVQDYNEQFF. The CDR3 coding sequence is TGTGCCAGCAGCTTAGAAATCGTTCAGGACTACAATGAGCAGTTCTTC.

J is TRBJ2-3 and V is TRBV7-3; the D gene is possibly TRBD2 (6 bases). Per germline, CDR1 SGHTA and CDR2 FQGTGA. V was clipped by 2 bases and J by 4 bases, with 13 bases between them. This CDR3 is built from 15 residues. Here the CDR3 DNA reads TGTGCCAGCAGCTTAGGCACGGGAGTGTCAGATACGCAGTATTTT. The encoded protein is CASSLGTGVSDTQYF.

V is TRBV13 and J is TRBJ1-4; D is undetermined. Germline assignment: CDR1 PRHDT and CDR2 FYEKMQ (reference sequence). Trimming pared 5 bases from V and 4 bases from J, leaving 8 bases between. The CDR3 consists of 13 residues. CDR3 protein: CASSPRDNEKLFF. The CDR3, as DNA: TGTGCCAGCAGCCCCCGAGATAATGAAAAACTGTTTTTT.

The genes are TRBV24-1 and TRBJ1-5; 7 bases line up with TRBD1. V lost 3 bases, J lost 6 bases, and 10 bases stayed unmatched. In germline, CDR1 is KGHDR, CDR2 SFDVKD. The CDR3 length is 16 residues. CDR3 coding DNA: TGTGCCACCAGTGATCCCAGACAGGGCAAAGTTCAGCCCCAGCATTTT. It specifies CATSDPRQGKVQPQHF.

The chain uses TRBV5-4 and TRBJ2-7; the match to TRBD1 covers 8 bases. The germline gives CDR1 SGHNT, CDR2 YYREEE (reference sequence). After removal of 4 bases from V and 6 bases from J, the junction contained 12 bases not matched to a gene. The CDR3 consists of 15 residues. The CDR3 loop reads CASSGQTGVNSEQYF. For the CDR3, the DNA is TGTGCCAGCAGCGGTCAGACAGGGGTGAATTCCGAGCAGTACTTC. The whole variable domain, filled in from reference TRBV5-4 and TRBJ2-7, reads ETGVTQSPTHLIKTRGQQVTLRCSSQSGHNTVSWYQQALGQGPQFIFQYYREEENGRGNFPPRFSGLQFPNYSSELNVNALELDDSALYLCASSGQTGVNSEQYFGPGTRLTVT.

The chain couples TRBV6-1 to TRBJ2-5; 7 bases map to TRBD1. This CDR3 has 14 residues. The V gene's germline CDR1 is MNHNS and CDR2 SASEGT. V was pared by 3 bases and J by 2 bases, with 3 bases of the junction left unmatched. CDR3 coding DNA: TGTGCCAGCAGTGAGGGGACAGCACAAGAGACCCAGTACTTC. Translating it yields CASSEGTAQETQYF.

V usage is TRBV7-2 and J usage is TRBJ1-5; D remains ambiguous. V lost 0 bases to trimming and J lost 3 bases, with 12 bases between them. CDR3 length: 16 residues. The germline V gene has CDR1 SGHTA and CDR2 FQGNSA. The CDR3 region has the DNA TGTGCCAGCAGCTTAGCGTTGGCAGTCTCCAATCAGCCCCAGCATTTT. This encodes CASSLALAVSNQPQHF.

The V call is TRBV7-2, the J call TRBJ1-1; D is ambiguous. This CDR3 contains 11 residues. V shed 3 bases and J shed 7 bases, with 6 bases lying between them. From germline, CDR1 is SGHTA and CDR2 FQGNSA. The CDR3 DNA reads TGTGCCAGCAGCTTTCACAGTGAAGCTTTCTTT. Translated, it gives CASSFHSEAFF.

The chain's CDR3 is CASSSLAGGTDTQYF. CDR3 nucleotides: TGTGCCAGCAGCTCCTTAGCGGGGGGCACAGATACGCAGTATTTT. This chain joins TRBV5-5 and TRBJ2-3, with TRBD2 identical over 9 bases. V dropped 3 bases and J dropped 1; count of bases not matched to a gene: 3. There are 15 residues in the CDR3. CDR1 SGHKS and CDR2 YYEKEE come from the germline V gene (reference sequence).

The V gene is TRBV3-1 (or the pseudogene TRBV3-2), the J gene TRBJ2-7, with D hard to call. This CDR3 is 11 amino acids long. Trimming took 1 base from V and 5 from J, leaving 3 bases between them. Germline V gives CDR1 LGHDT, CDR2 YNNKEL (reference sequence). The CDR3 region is CASSQVNEQYF. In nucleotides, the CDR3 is TGTGCCAGCAGCCAAGTTAACGAGCAGTACTTC.

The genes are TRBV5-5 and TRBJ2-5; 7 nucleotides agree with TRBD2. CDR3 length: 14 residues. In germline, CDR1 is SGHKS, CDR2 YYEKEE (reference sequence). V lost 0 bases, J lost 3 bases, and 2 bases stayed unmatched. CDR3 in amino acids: CASSLDAGEETQYF. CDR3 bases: TGTGCCAGCAGCTTGGATGCGGGGGAAGAGACCCAGTACTTC.

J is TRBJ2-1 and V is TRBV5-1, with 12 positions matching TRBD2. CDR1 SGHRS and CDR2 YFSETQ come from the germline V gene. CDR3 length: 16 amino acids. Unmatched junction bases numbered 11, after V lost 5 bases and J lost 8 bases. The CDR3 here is CASSLLTSGGNDEQFF. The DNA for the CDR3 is TGCGCCAGCAGTCTCTTAACTAGCGGGGGGAATGATGAGCAGTTCTTC. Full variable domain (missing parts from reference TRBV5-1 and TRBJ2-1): KAGVTQTPRYLIKTRGQQVTLSCSPISGHRSVSWYQQTPGQGLQFLFEYFSETQRNKGNFPGRFSGRQFSNSRSEMNVSTLELGDSALYLCASSLLTSGGNDEQFFGPGTRLTVL.

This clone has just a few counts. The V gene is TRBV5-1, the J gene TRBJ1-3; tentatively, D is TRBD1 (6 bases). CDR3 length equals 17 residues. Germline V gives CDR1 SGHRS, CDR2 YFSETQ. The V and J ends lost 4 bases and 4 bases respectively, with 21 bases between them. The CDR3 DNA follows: TGCGCCAGCAGCAGAGAACCGGGACACCGCGTCGGAAACACCATATATTTT. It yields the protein CASSREPGHRVGNTIYF.

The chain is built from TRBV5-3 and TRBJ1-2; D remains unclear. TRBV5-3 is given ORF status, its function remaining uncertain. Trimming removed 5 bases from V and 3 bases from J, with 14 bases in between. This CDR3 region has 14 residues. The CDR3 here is CARRSAYGHYGYTF. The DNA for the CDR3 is TGTGCCAGAAGATCGGCATATGGGCACTATGGCTACACCTTC.

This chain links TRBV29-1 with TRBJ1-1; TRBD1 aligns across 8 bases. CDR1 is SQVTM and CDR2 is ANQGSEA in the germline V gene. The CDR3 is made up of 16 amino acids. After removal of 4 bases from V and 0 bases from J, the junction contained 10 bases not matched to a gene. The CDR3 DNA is TGCAGCGTTGCCGAACAGGGGGGTCTAATGAACACTGAAGCTTTCTTT. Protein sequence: CSVAEQGGLMNTEAFF.